This T cell receptor beta chain is drawn from a study of OX40 agonist ivuxolimab in advanced cancers. Study-wide context: There were three patients with partial responses, one having hepatocellular carcinoma and two cutaneous melanoma.

Regarding the study as a whole: Among the least clonally expanded were partial responders at 0.1-3.0 mg/kg.

Using immunoSEQ multiplex PCR, the repertoire was profiled, and TCRdb retains in-frame clones only, with some absent. The sample yields about 20,000 clones, 78% seen once. Autoimmune disease history or systemic immunosuppression excluded patients. As concerns this clone: The antigen is unknown.

The CDR3 length is 17 residues. Germline assignment: CDR1 MNHEY and CDR2 SMNVEV (reference sequence). The ends were cut back, 5 bases at V and 1 base at J, with 20 bases in the middle. This clonotype was sampled from an adult with an advanced solid tumor such as melanoma, head and neck, liver or kidney cancer. V and J are TRBV27 and TRBJ2-5, with D possibly TRBD1 on 6 matching bases. The material sequenced was CD4+ or CD8+ T cells sorted from blood, taken in a trial of the OX40 agonist ivuxolimab. This CDR3 reads CASSPTPGPRGQETQYF. The CDR3 nucleotides read TGTGCCAGCAGTCCCACTCCGGGACCCAGGGGCCAAGAGACCCAGTACTTC.